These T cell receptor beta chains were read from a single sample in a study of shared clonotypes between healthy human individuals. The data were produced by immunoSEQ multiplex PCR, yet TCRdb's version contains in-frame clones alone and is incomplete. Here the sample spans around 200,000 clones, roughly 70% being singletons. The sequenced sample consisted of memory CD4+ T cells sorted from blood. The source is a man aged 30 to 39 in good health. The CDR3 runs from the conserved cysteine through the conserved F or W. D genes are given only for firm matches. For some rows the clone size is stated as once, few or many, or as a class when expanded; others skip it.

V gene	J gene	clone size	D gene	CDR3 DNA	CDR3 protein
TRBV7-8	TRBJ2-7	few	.	TGTGCCAGCAGCTTCCCTCAGGGAGGCTCCTACGAGCAGTACTTC	CASSFPQGGSYEQYF
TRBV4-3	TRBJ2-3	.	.	TGCGCCAGCAGCCAAGGGCTAGGGCATAGCACAGATACGCAGTATTTT	CASSQGLGHSTDTQYF
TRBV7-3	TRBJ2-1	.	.	TGTGCCAGCAGCTTAAGGCTAGAACCCTACAATGAGCAGTTCTTC	CASSLRLEPYNEQFF
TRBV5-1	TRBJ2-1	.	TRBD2	TGCGCCAGCAGCTTTACTACCGGGGGGAAGGGACTAGCGGGAGGGCCCTTTGAGCAGTTCTTC	CASSFTTGGKGLAGGPFEQFF
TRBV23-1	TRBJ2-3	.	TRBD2	TGCGCCAGCAGTCAACCACCCCGGACTAGCGGGGGCACAGATACGCAGTATTTT	CASSQPPRTSGGTDTQYF
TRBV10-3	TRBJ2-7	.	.	TGTGCCAGTGGACCGCCGAGCTCCTACGAGCAGTACTTC	CASGPPSSYEQYF
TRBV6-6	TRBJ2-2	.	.	TGTGCCAGCAGACCACGAGGTACCGGGGAGCTGTTTTTT	CASRPRGTGELFF
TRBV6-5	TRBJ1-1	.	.	TGTGCCAGCAGGGGACCAAACACGAACACTGAAGCTTTCTTT	CASRGPNTNTEAFF
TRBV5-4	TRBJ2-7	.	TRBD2	TGTGCCAGCAGCCTAGCGGGAGGGCCGAGTGGCGAGCAGTACTTC	CASSLAGGPSGEQYF
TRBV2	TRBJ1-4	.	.	TGTGCCAGCAGGAAGGAGTTGACTAATGAAAAACTGTTTTTT	CASRKELTNEKLFF
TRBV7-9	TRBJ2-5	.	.	TGTGCCAGCAGCCACCAGACAGGCGGCTTGACCCAGTACTTC	CASSHQTGGLTQYF
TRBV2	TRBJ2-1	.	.	TGTGCCAGCAGTGTGAATGAGCAGTTCTTC	CASSVNEQFF
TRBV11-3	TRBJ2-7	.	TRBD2	TGTGCCAGCAGCCTGAGCGGGAGAGGCGAGCAGTACTTC	CASSLSGRGEQYF